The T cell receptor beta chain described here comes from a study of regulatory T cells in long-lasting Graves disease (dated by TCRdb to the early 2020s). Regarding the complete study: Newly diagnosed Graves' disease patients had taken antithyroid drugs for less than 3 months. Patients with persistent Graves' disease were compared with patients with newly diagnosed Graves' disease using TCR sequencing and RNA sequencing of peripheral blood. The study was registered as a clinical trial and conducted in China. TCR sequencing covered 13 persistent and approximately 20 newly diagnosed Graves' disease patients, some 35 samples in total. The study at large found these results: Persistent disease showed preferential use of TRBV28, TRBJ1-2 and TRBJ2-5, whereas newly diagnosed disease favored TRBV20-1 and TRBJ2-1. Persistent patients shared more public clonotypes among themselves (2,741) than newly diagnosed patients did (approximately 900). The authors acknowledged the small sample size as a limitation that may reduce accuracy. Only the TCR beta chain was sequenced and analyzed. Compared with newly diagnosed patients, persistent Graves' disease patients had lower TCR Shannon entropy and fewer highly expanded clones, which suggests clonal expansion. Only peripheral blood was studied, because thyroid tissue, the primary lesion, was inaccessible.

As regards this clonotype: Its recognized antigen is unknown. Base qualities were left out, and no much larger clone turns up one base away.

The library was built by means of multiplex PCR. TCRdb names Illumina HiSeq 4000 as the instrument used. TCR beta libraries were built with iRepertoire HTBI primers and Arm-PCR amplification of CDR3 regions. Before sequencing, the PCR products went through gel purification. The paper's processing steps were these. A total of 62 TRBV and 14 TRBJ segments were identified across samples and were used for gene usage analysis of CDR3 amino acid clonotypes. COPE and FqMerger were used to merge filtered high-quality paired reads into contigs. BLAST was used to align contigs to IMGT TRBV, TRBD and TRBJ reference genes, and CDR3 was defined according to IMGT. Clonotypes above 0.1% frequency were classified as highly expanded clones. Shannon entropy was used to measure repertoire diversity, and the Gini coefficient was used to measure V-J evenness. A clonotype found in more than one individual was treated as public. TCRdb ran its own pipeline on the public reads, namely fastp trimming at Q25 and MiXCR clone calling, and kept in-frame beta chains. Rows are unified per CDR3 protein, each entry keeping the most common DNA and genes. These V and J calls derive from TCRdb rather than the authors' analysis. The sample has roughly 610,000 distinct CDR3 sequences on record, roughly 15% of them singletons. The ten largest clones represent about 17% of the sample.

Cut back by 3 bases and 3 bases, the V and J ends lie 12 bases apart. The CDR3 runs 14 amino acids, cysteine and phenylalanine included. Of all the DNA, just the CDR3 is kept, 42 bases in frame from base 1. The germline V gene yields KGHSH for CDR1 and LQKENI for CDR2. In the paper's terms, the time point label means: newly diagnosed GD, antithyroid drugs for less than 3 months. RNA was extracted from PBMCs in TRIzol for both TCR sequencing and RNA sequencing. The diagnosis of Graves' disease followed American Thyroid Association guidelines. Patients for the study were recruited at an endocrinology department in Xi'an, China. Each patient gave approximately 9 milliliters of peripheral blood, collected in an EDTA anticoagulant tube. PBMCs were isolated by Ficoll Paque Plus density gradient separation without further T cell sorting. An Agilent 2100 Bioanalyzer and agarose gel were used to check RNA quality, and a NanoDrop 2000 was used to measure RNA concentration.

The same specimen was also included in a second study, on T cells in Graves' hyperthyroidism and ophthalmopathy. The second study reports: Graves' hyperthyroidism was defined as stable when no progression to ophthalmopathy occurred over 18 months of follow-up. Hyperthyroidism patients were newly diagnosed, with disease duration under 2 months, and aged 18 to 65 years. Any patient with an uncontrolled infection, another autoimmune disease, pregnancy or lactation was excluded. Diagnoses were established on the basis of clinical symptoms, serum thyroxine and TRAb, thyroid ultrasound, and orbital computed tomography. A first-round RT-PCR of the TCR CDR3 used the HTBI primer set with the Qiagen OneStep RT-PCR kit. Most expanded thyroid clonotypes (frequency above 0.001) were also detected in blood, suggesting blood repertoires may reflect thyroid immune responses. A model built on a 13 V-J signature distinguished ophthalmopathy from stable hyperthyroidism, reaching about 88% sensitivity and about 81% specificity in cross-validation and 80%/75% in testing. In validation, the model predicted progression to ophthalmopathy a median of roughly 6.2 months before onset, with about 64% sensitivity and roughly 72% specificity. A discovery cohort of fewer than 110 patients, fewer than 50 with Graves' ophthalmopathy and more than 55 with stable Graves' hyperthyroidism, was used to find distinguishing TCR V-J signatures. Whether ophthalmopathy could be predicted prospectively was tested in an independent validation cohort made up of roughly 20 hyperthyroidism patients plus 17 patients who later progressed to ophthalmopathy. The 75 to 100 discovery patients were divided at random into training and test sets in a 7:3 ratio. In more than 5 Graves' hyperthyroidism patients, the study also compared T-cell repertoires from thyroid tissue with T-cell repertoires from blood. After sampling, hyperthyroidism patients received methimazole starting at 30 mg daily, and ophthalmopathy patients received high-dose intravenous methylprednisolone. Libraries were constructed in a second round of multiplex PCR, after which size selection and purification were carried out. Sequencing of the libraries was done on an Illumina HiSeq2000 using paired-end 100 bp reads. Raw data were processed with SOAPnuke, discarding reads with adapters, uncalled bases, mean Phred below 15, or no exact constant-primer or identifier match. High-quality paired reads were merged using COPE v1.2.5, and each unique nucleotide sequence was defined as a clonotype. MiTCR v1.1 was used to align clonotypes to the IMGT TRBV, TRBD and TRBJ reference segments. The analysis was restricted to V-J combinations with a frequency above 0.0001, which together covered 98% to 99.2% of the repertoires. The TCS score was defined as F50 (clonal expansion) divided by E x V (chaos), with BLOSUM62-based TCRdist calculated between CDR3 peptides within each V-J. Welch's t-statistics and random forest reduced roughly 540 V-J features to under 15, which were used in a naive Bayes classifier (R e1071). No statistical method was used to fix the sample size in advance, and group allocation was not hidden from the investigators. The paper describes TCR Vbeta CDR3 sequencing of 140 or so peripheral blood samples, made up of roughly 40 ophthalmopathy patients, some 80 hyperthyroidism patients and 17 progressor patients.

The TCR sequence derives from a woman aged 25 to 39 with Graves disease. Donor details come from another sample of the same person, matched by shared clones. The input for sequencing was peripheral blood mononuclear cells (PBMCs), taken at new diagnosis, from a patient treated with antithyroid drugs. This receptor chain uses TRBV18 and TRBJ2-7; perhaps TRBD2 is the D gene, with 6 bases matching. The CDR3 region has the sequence CASSPPGLLYEQYF. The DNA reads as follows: TGTGCCAGCTCACCCCCGGGACTTCTCTACGAGCAGTACTTC. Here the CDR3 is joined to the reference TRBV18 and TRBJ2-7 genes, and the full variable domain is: NAGVMQNPRHLVRRRGQEARLRCSPMKGHSHVYWYRQLPEEGLKFMVYLQKENIIDESGMPKERFSAEFPKEGPSILRIQQVVRGDSAAYFCASSPPGLLYEQYFGPGTRLTVT.